This T cell receptor beta chain was sequenced for a study of Graves' ophthalmopathy and Graves' hyperthyroidism. The TCR beta CDR3 regions underwent amplification from RNA transcripts. First-round RT-PCR used HTBI primers; second-round multiplex PCR followed. Using its own MiXCR run on the multiplex PCR reads, TCRdb lists one record per CDR3 protein. The sample gives over 650,000 distinct CDR3 sequences, about 38% of which show up once; under 3.5% is in the top ten. The authors diagnosed from clinical symptoms, serum thyroxine, TRAb, thyroid ultrasound and orbital computed tomography. Per germline, CDR1 MNHEY and CDR2 SMNVEV (reference sequence). Between the trimmed V and J ends, which lost 4 bases and 8 bases, there was a span of 20 bases. The CDR3 totals 15 residues.

The chain has TRBV27 and TRBJ1-2; tentatively, D is TRBD1 (6 bases). The sequencing sample was made of peripheral blood. This receptor was obtained from an adult man with Graves' ophthalmopathy. The CDR3 loop reads CASSSPGTPNAGYTF. The CDR3 DNA follows: TGTGCCAGCAGTTCCCCGGGGACACCAAATGCCGGCTACACCTTC.